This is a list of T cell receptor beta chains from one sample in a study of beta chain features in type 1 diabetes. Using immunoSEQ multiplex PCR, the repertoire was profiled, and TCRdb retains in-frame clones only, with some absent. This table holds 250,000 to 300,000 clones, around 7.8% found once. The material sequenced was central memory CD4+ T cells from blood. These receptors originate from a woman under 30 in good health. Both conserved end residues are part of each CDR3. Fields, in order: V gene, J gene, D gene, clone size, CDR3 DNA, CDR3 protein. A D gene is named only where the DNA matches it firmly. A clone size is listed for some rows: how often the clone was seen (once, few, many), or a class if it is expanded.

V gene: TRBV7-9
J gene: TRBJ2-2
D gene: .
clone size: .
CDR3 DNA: TGTGCCAGCAGCTTACCCGTACTTCGGGAGCTGTTTTTT
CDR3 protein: CASSLPVLRELFF

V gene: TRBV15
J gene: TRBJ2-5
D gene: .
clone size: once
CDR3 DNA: TGTGCCACCAGCAACCCCCTCGGGGCGCGGATGGAGACCCAGTACTTC
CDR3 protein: CATSNPLGARMETQYF

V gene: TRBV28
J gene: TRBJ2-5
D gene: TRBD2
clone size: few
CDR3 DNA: TGTGCCAGCAGTCTAAATTTGGGGACTAGCGGGGTGAAAGAGACCCAGTACTTC
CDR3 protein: CASSLNLGTSGVKETQYF

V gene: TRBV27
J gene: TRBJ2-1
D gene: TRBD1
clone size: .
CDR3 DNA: TGTGCCAGCATCCGGACAGGGTCTGTGGGTGAGCAGTTCTTC
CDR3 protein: CASIRTGSVGEQFF

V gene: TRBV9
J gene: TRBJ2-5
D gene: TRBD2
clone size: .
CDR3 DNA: TGTGCCAGCAGCGTCGGACTAGCGGGGGGAAAAGAGACCCAGTACTTC
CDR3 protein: CASSVGLAGGKETQYF

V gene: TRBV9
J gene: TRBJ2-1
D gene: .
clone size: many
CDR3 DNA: TGTGCCAGCAGCGTAGGCAGGGTGAATGAGCAGTTCTTC
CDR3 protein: CASSVGRVNEQFF

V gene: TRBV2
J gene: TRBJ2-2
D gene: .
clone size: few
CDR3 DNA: TGTGCCAGCAGGTTCGGGCTATCCGGGGAGCTGTTTTTT
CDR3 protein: CASRFGLSGELFF

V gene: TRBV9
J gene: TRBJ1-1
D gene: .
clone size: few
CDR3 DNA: TGTGCCAGCAGCGTAGAGTATATGAACACTGAAGCTTTCTTT
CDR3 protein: CASSVEYMNTEAFF

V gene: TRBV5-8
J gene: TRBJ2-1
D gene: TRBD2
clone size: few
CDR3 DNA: TGTGCCAGCAGCTCGTGGACTAGCGGGAAATACAATGAGCAGTTCTTC
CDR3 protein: CASSSWTSGKYNEQFF

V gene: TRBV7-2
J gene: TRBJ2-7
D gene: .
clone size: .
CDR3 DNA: TGTGCCAGCAGCCGACAGTTACGCGGGGCTACCTACGAGCAGTACTTC
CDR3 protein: CASSRQLRGATYEQYF

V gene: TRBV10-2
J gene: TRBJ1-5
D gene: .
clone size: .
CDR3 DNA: TGCGCCAGCAGTGATTTTGGGGCCCCTCAGCCCCAGCATTTT
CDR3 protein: CASSDFGAPQPQHF

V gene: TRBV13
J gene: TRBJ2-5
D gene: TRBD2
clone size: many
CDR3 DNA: TGTGCCAGCAGCCGCCCGGGACTAGCGGGAGAGACCCAGTACTTC
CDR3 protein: CASSRPGLAGETQYF

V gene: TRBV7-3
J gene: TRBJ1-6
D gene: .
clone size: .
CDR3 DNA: TGTGCCAGCAGCCTGGACCCGAATGAGAATTCACCCCTCCACTTT
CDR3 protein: CASSLDPNENSPLHF

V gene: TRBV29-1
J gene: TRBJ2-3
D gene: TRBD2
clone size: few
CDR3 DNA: TGCAGCGTTGTAGGGCGGGAGGGTCTAACAGATACGCAGTATTTT
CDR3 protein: CSVVGREGLTDTQYF

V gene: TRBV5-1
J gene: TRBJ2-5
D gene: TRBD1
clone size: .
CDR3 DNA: TGCGCCAGCAGCTCGGGCGCAGGGGGAGAGACCCAGTACTTC
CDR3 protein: CASSSGAGGETQYF

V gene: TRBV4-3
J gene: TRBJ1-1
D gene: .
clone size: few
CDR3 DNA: TGCGCCAGCAGCCAAGATGATCTAGGGGGGCGAATGAACACTGAAGCTTTCTTT
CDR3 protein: CASSQDDLGGRMNTEAFF

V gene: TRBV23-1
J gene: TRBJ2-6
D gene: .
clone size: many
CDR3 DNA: TGCGCCAGCAGTCCCCTTTCATTGGCGAGCGCGGAGTCTCGCGACAGTGGGGCCAACGTCCTGACTTTC
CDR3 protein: CASSPLSLASAESRDSGANVLTF

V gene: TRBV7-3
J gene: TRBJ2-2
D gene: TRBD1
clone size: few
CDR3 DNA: TGTGCCAGCAGACCTCAGGGACAGGGGAACACCGGGGAGCTGTTTTTT
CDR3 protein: CASRPQGQGNTGELFF

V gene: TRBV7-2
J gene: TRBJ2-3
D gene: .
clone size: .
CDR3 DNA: TGTGCCAGCAGCTTAGAATTTTCTGATACGCAGTATTTT
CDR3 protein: CASSLEFSDTQYF

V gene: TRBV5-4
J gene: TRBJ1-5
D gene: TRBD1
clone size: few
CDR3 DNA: TGTGCCAGCAGCTTGGGGGGGACAGGGGGCCAGCCCCAGCATTTT
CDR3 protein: CASSLGGTGGQPQHF

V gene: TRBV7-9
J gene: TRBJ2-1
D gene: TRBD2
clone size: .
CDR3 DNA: TGTGCCAGCAGCTTAGGGACTAGTCAGATCCACAATGAGCAGTTCTTC
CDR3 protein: CASSLGTSQIHNEQFF

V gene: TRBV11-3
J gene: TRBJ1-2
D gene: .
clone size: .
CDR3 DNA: TGTGCCAGCAGCTTATCCGGGGATGGCTACACCTTC
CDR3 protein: CASSLSGDGYTF

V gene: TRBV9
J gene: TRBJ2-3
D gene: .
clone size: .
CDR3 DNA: TGTGCCAGCAGCGTAGAAACAACAGATACGCAGTATTTT
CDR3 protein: CASSVETTDTQYF

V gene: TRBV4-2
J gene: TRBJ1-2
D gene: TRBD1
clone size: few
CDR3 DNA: TGTGCCAGCAGCCCGAGGGGACAGACCTATGGCTACACCTTC
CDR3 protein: CASSPRGQTYGYTF

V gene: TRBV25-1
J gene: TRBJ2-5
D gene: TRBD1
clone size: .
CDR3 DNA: TGTGCCAGCAGTGTGCAGGACAGGGCTACAGAGACCCAGTACTTC
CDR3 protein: CASSVQDRATETQYF

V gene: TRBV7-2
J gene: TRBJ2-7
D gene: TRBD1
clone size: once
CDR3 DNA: TGTGCCAGCAAGAGGGGGACAGGTAGCTCCTACGAGCAGTACTTC
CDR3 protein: CASKRGTGSSYEQYF

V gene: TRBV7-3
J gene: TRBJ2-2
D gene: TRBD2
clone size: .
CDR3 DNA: TGTGCCAGCAGCTTAATTAGCGGGAGTGGGACCGGGGAGCTGTTTTTT
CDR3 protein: CASSLISGSGTGELFF

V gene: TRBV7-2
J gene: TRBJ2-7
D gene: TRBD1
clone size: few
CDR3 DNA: TGTGCCAGCAGCTTAACAGGGGGCTACGAGCAGTACTTC
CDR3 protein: CASSLTGGYEQYF

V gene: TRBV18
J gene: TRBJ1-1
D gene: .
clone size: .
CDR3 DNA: TGTGCCAGCTTCAGGGCCTACGGGACTGAAGCTTTCTTT
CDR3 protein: CASFRAYGTEAFF

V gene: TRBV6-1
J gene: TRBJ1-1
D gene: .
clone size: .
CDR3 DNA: TGTGCCAGCAGTGAAATCAGTAGCCCGAGGAACACTGAAGCTTTCTTT
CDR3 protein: CASSEISSPRNTEAFF

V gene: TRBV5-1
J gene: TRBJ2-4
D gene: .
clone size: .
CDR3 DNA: TGCGCCAGCAGCCCAGGGGATGGTAAGAACATTCAGTACTTC
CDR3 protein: CASSPGDGKNIQYF

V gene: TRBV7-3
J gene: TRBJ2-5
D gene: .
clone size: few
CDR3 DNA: TGTGCCAGCAGCACGGACGGCTCGACTAAGACCCAGTACTTC
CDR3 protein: CASSTDGSTKTQYF

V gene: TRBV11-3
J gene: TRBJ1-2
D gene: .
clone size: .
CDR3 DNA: TGTGCCAGTTCCCGGTCAGCTCTGAACTATGGCTACACCTTC
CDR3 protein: CASSRSALNYGYTF